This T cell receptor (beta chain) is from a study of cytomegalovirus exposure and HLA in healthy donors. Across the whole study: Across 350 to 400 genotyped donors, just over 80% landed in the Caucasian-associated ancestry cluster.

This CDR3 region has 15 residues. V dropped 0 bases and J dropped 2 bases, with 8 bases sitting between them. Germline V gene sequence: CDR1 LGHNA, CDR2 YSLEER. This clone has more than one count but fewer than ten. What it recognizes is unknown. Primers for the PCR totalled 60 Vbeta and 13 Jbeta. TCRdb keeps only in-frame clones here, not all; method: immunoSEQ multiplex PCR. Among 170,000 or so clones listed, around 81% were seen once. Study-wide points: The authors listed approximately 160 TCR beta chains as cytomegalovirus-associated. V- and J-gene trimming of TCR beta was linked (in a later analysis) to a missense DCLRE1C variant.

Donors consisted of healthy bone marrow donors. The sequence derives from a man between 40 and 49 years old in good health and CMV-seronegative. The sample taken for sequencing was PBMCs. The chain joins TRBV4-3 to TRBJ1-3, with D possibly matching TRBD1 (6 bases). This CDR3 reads CASSQDRGPGNTIYF. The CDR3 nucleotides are TGCGCCAGCAGCCAAGACAGGGGACCTGGAAACACCATATATTTT.